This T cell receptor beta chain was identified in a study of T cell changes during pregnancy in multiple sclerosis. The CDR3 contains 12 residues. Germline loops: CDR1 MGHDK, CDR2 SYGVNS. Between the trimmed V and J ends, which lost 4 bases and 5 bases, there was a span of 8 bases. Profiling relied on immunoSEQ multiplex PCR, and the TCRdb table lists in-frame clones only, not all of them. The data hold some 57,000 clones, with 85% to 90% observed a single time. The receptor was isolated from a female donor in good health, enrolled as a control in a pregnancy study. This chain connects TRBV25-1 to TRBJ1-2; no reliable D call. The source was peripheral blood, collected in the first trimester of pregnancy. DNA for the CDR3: TGTGCCAGCAGTGGTAGTTATTATGGCTACACCTTC. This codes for CASSGSYYGYTF.